This TCR beta chain was captured in a study of blood T cell repertoires in COVID-19. Overall study: The origin of the acute and convalescent COVID-19 samples was the United States, Italy and Spain. PBMCs, B-cell-depleted T cells, or T cells provided the cDNA or gDNA that made up the material.

Germline V gene data show CDR1 as KGHSH and CDR2 as LQKENI. V dropped 1 base and J dropped 0 bases, with 16 bases sitting between them. CDR3 length: 18 amino acids. In the authors' workflow: Amplification of reference gene primers was used by the study to estimate nucleated cell counts. The assay was immunoSEQ multiplex PCR, and TCRdb's table has in-frame clones only and misses some. That table furnishes V, J and clone size, whereas the DNA furnished D and trimming. The sample holds around 83,000 clones, roughly 89% seen once. This receptor was identified in a middle-aged man with active or convalescent COVID-19. The specimen sequenced was peripheral blood. The chain employs TRBV18 and TRBJ2-1; D gene uncertain. CDR3 sequence (DNA): TGTGCCAGCTCACCACTAAGTAGTCACAGTATCTCCTACAATGAGCAGTTCTTC. Translation: CASSPLSSHSISYNEQFF.